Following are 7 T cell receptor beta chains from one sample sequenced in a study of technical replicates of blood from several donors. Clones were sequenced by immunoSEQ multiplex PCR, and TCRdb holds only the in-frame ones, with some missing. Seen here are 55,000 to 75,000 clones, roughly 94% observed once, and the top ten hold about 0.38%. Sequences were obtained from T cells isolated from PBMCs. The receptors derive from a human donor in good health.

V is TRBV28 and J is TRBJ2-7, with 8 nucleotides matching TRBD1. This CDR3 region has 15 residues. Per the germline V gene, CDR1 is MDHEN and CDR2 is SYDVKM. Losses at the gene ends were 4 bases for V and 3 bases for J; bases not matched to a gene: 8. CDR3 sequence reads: CASSSGTGRVYEQYF. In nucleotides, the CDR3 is TGTGCCAGCAGTTCCGGGACAGGAAGGGTCTACGAGCAGTACTTC.

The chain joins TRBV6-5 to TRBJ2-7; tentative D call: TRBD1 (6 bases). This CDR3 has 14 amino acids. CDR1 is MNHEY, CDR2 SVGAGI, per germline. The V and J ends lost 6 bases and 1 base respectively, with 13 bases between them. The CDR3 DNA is TGTGCCAGCAGCTTAACTGGACAGTCCTACGAGCAGTACTTC. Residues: CASSLTGQSYEQYF.

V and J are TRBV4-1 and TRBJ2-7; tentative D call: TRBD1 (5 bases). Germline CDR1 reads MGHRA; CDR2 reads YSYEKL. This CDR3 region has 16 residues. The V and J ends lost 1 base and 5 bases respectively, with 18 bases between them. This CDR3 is CASSQVTGPPRDEQYF. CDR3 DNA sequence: TGCGCCAGCAGCCAAGTTACAGGTCCCCCTCGCGACGAGCAGTACTTC.

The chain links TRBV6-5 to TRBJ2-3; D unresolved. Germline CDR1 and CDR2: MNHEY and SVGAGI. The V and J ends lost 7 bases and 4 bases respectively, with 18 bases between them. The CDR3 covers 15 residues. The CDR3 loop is CASTNSLLVADTQYF. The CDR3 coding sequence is TGTGCCAGCACCAACTCCCTTCTTGTCGCAGATACGCAGTATTTT.

CDR3 coding DNA: TGTGCCAGTAGTATACCAGGGGCGCCGGGTCAGCCCCAGCATTTT. This translates into CASSIPGAPGQPQHF. The chain uses TRBV19 and TRBJ1-5, with D tentatively TRBD1 (6 bases). The V gene lost 2 bases and the J gene lost 6 bases, with 14 bases spanning the gap. The CDR3 has 15 residues. Per the germline V gene, CDR1 is LNHDA and CDR2 is SQIVND (reference sequence).

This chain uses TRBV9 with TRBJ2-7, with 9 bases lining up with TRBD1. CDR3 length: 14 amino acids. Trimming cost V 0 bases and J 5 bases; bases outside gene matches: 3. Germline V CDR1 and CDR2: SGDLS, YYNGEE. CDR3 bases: TGTGCCAGCAGCGTAGCCACAGGGGGCAACGAGCAGTACTTC. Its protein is CASSVATGGNEQYF.

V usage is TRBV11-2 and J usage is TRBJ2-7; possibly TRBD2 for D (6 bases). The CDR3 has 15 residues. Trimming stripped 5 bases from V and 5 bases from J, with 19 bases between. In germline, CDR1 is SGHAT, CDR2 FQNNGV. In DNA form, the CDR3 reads TGTGCCAGCAGCCTTCTGGGGTCCGGGACTGACGAGCAGTACTTC. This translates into CASSLLGSGTDEQYF.